Listed below are T cell receptor beta chains from one sample, sequenced in a study of T cells after yellow fever vaccination. TCRdb called the 5' RACE reads again in MiXCR, with one record for every CDR3 protein. The sample has hundreds of thousands of distinct CDR3 sequences, roughly 9.4% seen once. The material was PBMCs, obtained on the day of the first yellow fever vaccination. The receptors were gathered from a man aged 18 to 30 who received the YFV17D yellow fever vaccine. Each CDR3 is given with its conserved first and last residue. The D gene is left open where the match is weak. Clone sizes are given selectively: once, few, many, or a class where the clone is expanded.

V	size	D	J	DNA	CDR3
TRBV13	NA	NA	TRBJ1-4	TGTACCAGCAGCCGTGCCGGACAAACACTCGCAACTAATGAAAAACTGTTTTTT	CTSSRAGQTLATNEKLFF
TRBV7-2	many	TRBD2	TRBJ2-7	TGTGCCAGCAGCTTTAGCGGGGCCTTGGGAGAGCAGTACTTC	CASSFSGALGEQYF
TRBV20-1	few	TRBD1	TRBJ2-1	TGCAGTGCTAGGACCGGGACAGGGGGCGAGCAGTTCTTC	CSARTGTGGEQFF
TRBV20-1	NA	TRBD1	TRBJ1-1	TGCAGTGCTAGAGATAGGAGGGGGCATGGCACTGAAGCTTTCTTT	CSARDRRGHGTEAFF
TRBV12-3/TRBV12-4	many	TRBD2	TRBJ2-1	TGTGCCAGCAAAAGGGGACTAGTCACCAATGAGCAGTTCTTC	CASKRGLVTNEQFF
TRBV10-3	many	TRBD2	TRBJ2-1	TGTGCCATCAGTCCCACTTATGGACTAGTGTCGGTTGAGCAGTTCTTC	CAISPTYGLVSVEQFF
TRBV6-6	few	NA	TRBJ1-3	TGTGCCAGCAGTTACCAAGGAAACACCATATATTTT	CASSYQGNTIYF
TRBV6-1	few	NA	TRBJ1-3	TGTGCCAGCAGTCCCGCAGGGAGGGGAAACACCATATATTTT	CASSPAGRGNTIYF
TRBV9	few	NA	TRBJ1-1	TGTGCCAGCAGCGGCATGACGGCGATGAACACTGAAGCTTTCTTT	CASSGMTAMNTEAFF
TRBV18	NA	NA	TRBJ1-5	TGTGCCAGCTCAGACCGGAGGGTCGGGGGAAATCAGCCCCAGCATTTT	CASSDRRVGGNQPQHF
TRBV7-2	many	NA	TRBJ2-1	TGTGCCAGCAGCACGGCTAGCTCCTACAATGAGCAGTTCTTC	CASSTASSYNEQFF
TRBV4-1	few	NA	TRBJ1-2	TGCGCCAGCAGCCAAGAGTCGGCAGGGAACTCGGGTGGCTACACCTTC	CASSQESAGNSGGYTF
TRBV6-2/TRBV6-3	few	NA	TRBJ1-6	TGTGCCAGCAGTTACTCGGGCAGGGCACCCCTCCACTTT	CASSYSGRAPLHF
TRBV7-2	many	NA	TRBJ2-7	TGTGCCAGCAGCCAGAGGGGTGAGCAGTACTTC	CASSQRGEQYF
TRBV6-1	NA	NA	TRBJ2-5	TGTGCCAGCAGGAGGACGGTCCAAGAGACCCAGTACTTC	CASRRTVQETQYF
TRBV20-1	NA	NA	TRBJ2-5	TGCAGTGTCAAGCCGGCGGGGACCCAGTACTTC	CSVKPAGTQYF
TRBV7-9	few	NA	TRBJ2-5	TGTGCCAGCAGCCGCCCTGAGGCAGGGGGAGGAGAGACCCAGTACTTC	CASSRPEAGGGETQYF
TRBV5-6	once	TRBD2	TRBJ2-3	TGTGCCAGCAGCCCCAGGTGGCGGGGGGGCCGAGATACGCAGTATTTT	CASSPRWRGGRDTQYF
TRBV7-9	NA	NA	TRBJ1-1	TGTGCCAGCCCCGGCACGGGGGGACGTACTGAAGCTTTCTTT	CASPGTGGRTEAFF
TRBV20-1	few	NA	TRBJ2-7	TGCAGTGCTAGAGATCCAGGGGGGGTCTCCTACGAGCAGTACTTC	CSARDPGGVSYEQYF
TRBV24-1	many	TRBD1	TRBJ2-2	TGTGCCGCCGGGACAGGGGACACCGGGGAGCTGTTTTTT	CAAGTGDTGELFF
TRBV14	NA	NA	TRBJ2-1	TGTGCCAGCAGGTATAGCGGTATCCACAATGAGCAGTTCTTC	CASRYSGIHNEQFF
TRBV21-1	NA	NA	TRBJ2-3	TGTGCCAGCAGCAAACGCTCCGGGACACCTAGCACAGATACGCAGTATTTT	CASSKRSGTPSTDTQYF
TRBV20-1	NA	NA	TRBJ1-2	TGCAGTGCTAGGAGGCGGGGGGGAATGTTTTATGGCTACACCTTC	CSARRRGGMFYGYTF
TRBV27	few	TRBD2	TRBJ2-3	TGTGCCAGCCGTAGCGGGGGGGCTTCAGATACGCAGTATTTT	CASRSGGASDTQYF
TRBV20-1	few	TRBD1	TRBJ2-2	TGCAGTGCGGCTACGTCCCGGGACAGTTGGTCCGGGGAGCTGTTTTTT	CSAATSRDSWSGELFF
TRBV12-3/TRBV12-4	many	TRBD1	TRBJ2-2	TGTGCCAGCAGTTTCCAGGGGGCGGCCGGGGAGCTGTTTTTT	CASSFQGAAGELFF
TRBV2	few	TRBD2	TRBJ2-5	TGTGCCAGCAGTGAAGCGTCGCACGGACTAGCGGGGGGGCCAGAGACCCAGTACTTC	CASSEASHGLAGGPETQYF
TRBV12-3/TRBV12-4	few	NA	TRBJ1-6	TGTGCCAGCAGTTTATCCCTCTCTAGGGATTCACCCCTCCACTTT	CASSLSLSRDSPLHF
TRBV5-1	many	NA	TRBJ2-3	TGCGCCAGCAGCTTGCGGGTGGCGGAAGTTACGCAGTATTTT	CASSLRVAEVTQYF
TRBV12-3/TRBV12-4	few	TRBD2	TRBJ2-1	TGTGCCAGCAGTTTCCCAGCGGGGGCAAACAATGAGCAGTTCTTC	CASSFPAGANNEQFF
TRBV10-3	many	TRBD1	TRBJ1-5	TGTGCCATCAGTGAGCGACAGGGGAGCAATCAGCCCCAGCATTTT	CAISERQGSNQPQHF
TRBV12-3/TRBV12-4	NA	TRBD1	TRBJ1-3	TGTGCCAGCAGTCCAACAGGGGAGGGAAACACCATATATTTT	CASSPTGEGNTIYF
TRBV7-6	few	NA	TRBJ1-5	TGTGCCAGCGGCTTGGGGGGGAATCAGCCCCAGCATTTT	CASGLGGNQPQHF
TRBV6-2/TRBV6-3	many	NA	TRBJ1-1	TGTGCCAGCAGAGAGAATCAGGGAAGGACTGAAGCTTTCTTT	CASRENQGRTEAFF
TRBV2	few	NA	TRBJ2-2	TGTGCCAGCACCTCGGACATTTTCGCGAACACCGGGGAGCTGTTTTTT	CASTSDIFANTGELFF
TRBV4-3	NA	NA	TRBJ1-1	TGCGCCAGCAGCCCATTTGGGACGGGTGAAGCTTTCTTT	CASSPFGTGEAFF
TRBV7-2	few	NA	TRBJ2-5	TGTGCCAGCAGCCTTTGGGGCGGGGAGACCCAGTACTTC	CASSLWGGETQYF
TRBV4-2	once	NA	TRBJ1-6	TGTGCCAGCAGCCAATGGCAGGGGAATTCACCCCTCCACTTT	CASSQWQGNSPLHF
TRBV10-3	many	TRBD1	TRBJ2-2	TGTGCCATCAGGGGGACAGGGGGCGCCCCCGGGGAGCTGTTTTTT	CAIRGTGGAPGELFF
TRBV6-1	NA	NA	TRBJ1-1	TGTGCCAGCAGCGGATGGGGGAACACTGAAGCTTTCTTT	CASSGWGNTEAFF
TRBV29-1	few	NA	TRBJ2-2	TGCAGCGTTGAAACCGGGGCCGGGGAGCTGTTTTTT	CSVETGAGELFF
TRBV6-1	many	NA	TRBJ2-5	TGTGCCAGCAGTGAGGACCCCCTCGGGACCCAGTACTTC	CASSEDPLGTQYF